This T cell receptor (beta chain) was identified in a study of vaccination and CD4 T cells after COVID-19. Study-wide results and caveats: Only after vaccination were a median 86.3% of convalescents' reactive clones seen.

V was clipped by 0 bases and J by 6 bases, with 14 bases between them. The CDR3 consists of 15 residues. Germline CDR1 and CDR2: KGHSH and LQKENI. Specified treatment: approximately 10-day PBMC culture with coronavirus spike peptide pools or control peptides (ViraFEST assay). Following expansion of antigen-specific T cells with peptide pools, ViraFEST then sequenced TCRs. With about ten days of culture completed, CD4+ T cells were isolated by negative selection. Oncomine TCR Beta short-read sequencing was applied to DNA from cultured CD4+ T cells. Cultured CD4+ T cells were the source of extracted genomic DNA. MiXCR, applied by TCRdb to the PCR reads, yields one record per CDR3 protein. The table shows about 9,700 distinct CDR3 sequences, with around 70% occurring only once. As to this clonotype: Its cognate antigen is unknown.

This receptor was obtained from a human donor who had recovered from COVID-19. This chain connects TRBV18 to TRBJ1-1; D perhaps matches TRBD1 (6 bases). The sequenced sample was CD4+ T cells from blood, cultured in vitro. CDR3 sequence: CASSPPTGAGAEAFF. Written as DNA, the CDR3 is TGTGCCAGCTCACCACCGACGGGGGCGGGCGCTGAAGCTTTCTTT.